The 26 T cell receptor beta chains reported below all come from one sample, sequenced in a study of molecular identifiers for immune sequencing clone quantification. TCRdb processed the PCR reads anew with MiXCR; each CDR3 protein has one entry. The sample contains about 70,000 distinct CDR3 sequences, roughly 20% of which appear only once. Sequencing was carried out using naive CD8+ T cells from blood, with Jurkat cell RNA spiked in. The subset was: FACS-sorted CD8+CD4-CCR7+CD45RA+ naive T cells. These receptors were taken from a human donor in good health. Some libraries in this study had Jurkat cell RNA spiked in.

This clonotype was observed many times. The chain has TRBV9 and TRBJ1-1; D might be TRBD1 (5 bases). The CDR3 has 17 residues. V lost 0 bases and J lost 3, with 18 bases in between. CDR1 SGDLS and CDR2 YYNGEE come from the germline V gene. The CDR3 region is CASSVGVSGGTYTEAFF. CDR3 DNA sequence: TGTGCCAGCAGCGTAGGAGTGAGTGGGGGGACCTACACTGAAGCTTTCTTT.

A few counts support this clonotype. This chain connects TRBV28 to TRBJ2-3, with 13 bases fitting TRBD2. Trimming cost V 3 bases and J 2 bases; bases outside gene matches: 5. CDR1 and CDR2 (germline): MDHEN, SYDVKM. The CDR3 contains 17 residues. CDR3 protein: CASSFQGLAGDTDTQYF. As DNA, the CDR3 is TGTGCCAGCAGTTTTCAAGGACTAGCGGGAGACACAGATACGCAGTATTTT.

In this sample, this clonotype turned up once. This may come from a read error, since a much larger clone is one base off. CDR3 sequence reads: CANQVGGPSGETQYF. As DNA, the CDR3 is TGTGCCAACCAAGTTGGAGGGCCCTCTGGGGAGACCCAGTACTTC. The chain links TRBV12-3 or TRBV12-4 to TRBJ2-5; D possibly corresponds to TRBD2 (6 bases). Trimming left V 10 bases short and J 5 bases short, with 23 bases between. The CDR3 totals 15 residues.

This clonotype was detected only a few times. J is TRBJ1-5 and V is TRBV19; D is ambiguous. Germline V gene data show CDR1 as LNHDA and CDR2 as SQIVND (reference sequence). The V gene lost 3 bases and the J gene lost 1 base, with 10 bases spanning the gap. The CDR3 is 15 amino acids. CDR3 DNA: TGTGCCAGTAGTATCGCAGGCCTCAGCAATCAGCCCCAGCATTTT. This gives the protein CASSIAGLSNQPQHF.

This clonotype was seen at least ten times. The chain uses TRBV19 and TRBJ2-1; TRBD2 agrees at 12 bases. There are 16 residues in the CDR3. Germline V lookup: CDR1 LNHDA, CDR2 SQIVND (reference sequence). V dropped 7 bases and J dropped 7; count of bases not matched to a gene: 11. CDR3: CASNPGLAGGLNEQFF. The CDR3 nucleotides are TGTGCCAGTAATCCGGGTCTAGCGGGAGGGCTGAATGAGCAGTTCTTC.

Ten or more counts support this clonotype. The CDR3 here is CASKGRYTDTQYF. The CDR3 DNA is TGCGCCAGCAAAGGGCGGTACACAGATACGCAGTATTTT. The rearrangement uses TRBV10-2 and TRBJ2-3; D gene unclear. V dropped 7 bases and J dropped 2 bases, with 10 bases sitting between them. CDR3 length: 13 residues. Germline CDR1 WSHSY, CDR2 SAAADI.

This clonotype was observed many times. The chain links TRBV4-3 to TRBJ2-2; tentative D call: TRBD2 (6 bases). Trimming stripped 1 base from V and 0 bases from J, with 12 bases between. Germline lookup yields CDR1 LGHNA and CDR2 YSLEER. The CDR3 has 17 residues. The CDR3, as DNA: TGCGCCAGCAGCCAAGGGTTTCTAGCGTCGAACACCGGGGAGCTGTTTTTT. Amino acids: CASSQGFLASNTGELFF.

This clonotype has at least ten counts. The V call is TRBV27, the J call TRBJ2-7; either TRBD1 or TRBD2 may supply D (5 bases each). Trimming took off 2 bases at V and 0 bases at J, with 8 bases between the two ends. CDR1 and CDR2 from the germline V gene are MNHEY and SMNVEV (reference sequence). The CDR3 spans 14 residues. CDR3 protein: CASSLVGDSYEQYF. The CDR3 DNA reads as TGTGCCAGCAGTTTAGTGGGGGACTCCTACGAGCAGTACTTC.

The chain is built from TRBV12-3 or TRBV12-4 and TRBJ2-3; D might be TRBD1 (5 bases). Trimming took off 6 bases at V and 8 bases at J, with 15 bases between the two ends. CDR3 length: 13 amino acids. The CDR3 DNA is TGTGCCAGCAGCAATCCAGGGTGGGCTACGCAGTATTTT. This gives the protein CASSNPGWATQYF.

This clonotype was detected many times. The chain combines TRBV7-9 with TRBJ2-1; D unclear. V was pared by 4 bases and J by 0 bases, with 10 bases between. The CDR3 is made up of 15 amino acids. From germline, CDR1 is SEHNR and CDR2 FQNEAQ (reference sequence). CDR3 DNA: TGTGCCAGCAGCTCGGCGCGGAGCTCCTACAATGAGCAGTTCTTC. It translates to CASSSARSSYNEQFF.

This clonotype was observed many times. The gene calls are TRBV6-1 and TRBJ2-3; a weak D match, TRBD1 (5 bases). Looked up from germline, CDR1 is MNHNS and CDR2 is SASEGT. The CDR3 runs to 14 residues. Trimming took 0 bases from V and 4 from J, leaving 8 bases between them. CDR3 DNA sequence: TGTGCCAGCAGTGAAGCTTTCAGGGCAGATACGCAGTATTTT. This sequence encodes CASSEAFRADTQYF.

Regarding this clonotype: At one end the junction does not follow the germline gene, possibly because of a read error. This chain joins TRBV3-1 and TRBJ1-3; a weak D match, TRBD1 (5 bases). This CDR3 contains 15 residues. Germline-derived CDR1 and CDR2 are LGHDT and YNNKEL (reference sequence). The CDR3: CASRQDLDIGNTIYF. CDR3 bases: TGTGCCAGCAGACAAGATCTGGACATCGGAAACACCATATATTTT.

This rearrangement joins TRBV3-1 to TRBJ1-1; tentative D call: TRBD1 (5 bases). With 0 bases removed from V and 11 bases from J, the gap between germline ends came to 10 bases. The CDR3 is 12 amino acids. Germline values: CDR1 LGHDT, CDR2 YNNKEL (reference sequence). CDR3 amino acids: CASSQDREGAFF. The DNA for the CDR3 is TGTGCCAGCAGCCAAGACAGGGAAGGGGCTTTCTTT.

This clonotype appeared many times. The chain is built from TRBV13 and TRBJ1-5; D not resolved. Between the trimmed V and J ends, which lost 3 bases and 4 bases, there was a span of 10 bases. The CDR3 spans 14 residues. The V gene's germline CDR1 is PRHDT and CDR2 FYEKMQ (reference sequence). The CDR3 sequence is CASSFGSQNQPQHF. The CDR3 DNA reads as TGTGCCAGCAGCTTCGGGAGCCAGAATCAGCCCCAGCATTTT.

This clonotype was detected ten times or more. This rearrangement joins TRBV10-1 to TRBJ2-1, with 9 bases fitting TRBD1. V lost 2 bases and J lost 2; bases outside the gene matches: 4. Germline V lookup: CDR1 WNHNN, CDR2 SYGVQD (reference sequence). This CDR3 spans 16 amino acids. The CDR3 loop reads CASSEPDRGPYNEQFF. The CDR3 DNA is TGCGCCAGCAGTGAGCCGGACAGGGGCCCCTACAATGAGCAGTTCTTC.

In its sample, this clonotype was seen many times. This CDR3 is CASGDSSYEQYF. The CDR3 nucleotides read TGTGCCAGCGGGGACAGCTCCTACGAGCAGTACTTC. The gene calls are TRBV6-6 and TRBJ2-7; 7 bases are shared with TRBD1. V was pared by 8 bases and J by 0 bases, with 1 base of the junction left unmatched. The CDR3 contains 12 residues. Germline CDR1 reads MNHNY; CDR2 reads SVGAGI (reference sequence).

Ten or more counts support this clonotype. This chain uses TRBV10-3 with TRBJ2-3, with 9 positions matching TRBD2. The CDR3 has 17 amino acids. Germline values: CDR1 ENHRY, CDR2 SYGVKD. J gave up 4 bases and V 8 bases, and 16 bases lay outside the gene matches. The CDR3 nucleotides read TGTGCCATCGCTCCTCGCCCTGTAGCGGGAGACCCAGATACGCAGTATTTT. Protein sequence: CAIAPRPVAGDPDTQYF.

Details on this clonotype: This clone may be a read error of a much larger clone one base away. The J gene is TRBJ2-5, the V gene TRBV20-1; D gene ambiguous. The CDR3 loop spans 13 amino acids. Germline CDR1 reads DFQATT; CDR2 reads SNEGSKA (reference sequence). The DNA for the CDR3 is TGCAGTGCTAGAAAAGGGTACCAAGGGACCCAGTACTTC. Protein sequence: CSARKGYQGTQYF.

This clonotype was observed many times. The junction departs from germline at one end; a sequencing error may be responsible. J is TRBJ2-3 and V is TRBV7-7; D may be TRBD1 (5 bases). The CDR3 contains 15 residues. Germline CDR1 SSHAT, CDR2 FNYEAQ (reference sequence). CDR3 loop: CASSLGQFGSDTQYF. The CDR3, as DNA: TGTGCTAGCAGCTTGGGGCAGTTCGGGTCAGATACGCAGTATTTT.

Regarding this clonotype: Being one base from a much bigger clone, this may be a read error. The CDR3 loop is CASSQPTHAEAFF. The CDR3 region has the DNA TGCGCCAGCAGTCAACCGACCCACGCTGAAGCTTTCTTT. The chain couples TRBV4-1 to TRBJ1-1; D is unresolved. Trimming took 6 bases from V and 6 from J, leaving 14 bases between them. The CDR3 totals 13 residues. The germline V gene has CDR1 MGHRA and CDR2 YSYEKL.

V and J are TRBV12-3 or TRBV12-4 and TRBJ2-1; D is unclear. The CDR3 runs to 14 residues. V was pared by 5 bases and J by 6 bases, with 14 bases between. CDR3 in DNA: TGTGCCAGCAGTCCTACTACATTACTCAATGAGCAGTTCTTC. It yields the protein CASSPTTLLNEQFF.

The rearrangement links TRBV27 to TRBJ2-1; no firm D call. Trimming stripped 5 bases from V and 7 bases from J, with 6 bases between. CDR3 length: 11 residues. Germline loops: CDR1 MNHEY, CDR2 SMNVEV (reference sequence). DNA of the CDR3: TGTGCCAGCAGTATACTGAATGAGCAGTTCTTC. Its translation is CASSILNEQFF.

The sample holds many counts of this clonotype. V is TRBV18 and J is TRBJ2-6; D may be TRBD1 (6 bases). This CDR3 is 20 amino acids long. V lost 2 bases to trimming and J lost 0 bases, with 20 bases between them. In germline, CDR1 is KGHSH, CDR2 LQKENI. The CDR3 DNA sequence: TGTGCCAGCTCACCAACTACGCCGGGACAAATGTTCTCTGGGGCCAACGTCCTGACTTTC. Encoded protein: CASSPTTPGQMFSGANVLTF.

This clonotype has ten or more counts. This chain joins TRBV13 and TRBJ2-5; a weak D match, TRBD1 (5 bases). Trimming stripped 3 bases from V and 4 bases from J, with 15 bases between. This CDR3 contains 15 residues. Germline V gene lookup returns CDR1 PRHDT and CDR2 FYEKMQ (reference sequence). The CDR3 nucleotides read TGTGCCAGCAGCTTGCAGGGTCGAATTGGAGAGACCCAGTACTTC. Its translation is CASSLQGRIGETQYF.

This clonotype was counted ten times or more. This chain uses TRBV5-1 with TRBJ2-3; 10 bases are a match to TRBD1. Trimming removed 1 base from V and 2 bases from J; junction bases left unmatched: 4. Per germline, CDR1 SGHRS and CDR2 YFSETQ. The CDR3 has 16 residues. CDR3 DNA: TGCGCCAGCAGCTTGCCGGGACAGGGGTCCACAGATACGCAGTATTTT. Amino acids: CASSLPGQGSTDTQYF.

The sample holds many counts of this clonotype. The rearrangement links TRBV7-6 to TRBJ2-1, with 9 nucleotides matching TRBD2. The CDR3 has 15 residues. CDR1 is SGHVS, CDR2 FNYEAQ, per germline. The J segment lost 3 bases and the V segment lost 5 bases, leaving 5 bases of the junction unmatched. The CDR3: CASSQGLAIYNEQFF. The CDR3 bases are TGTGCCAGCAGCCAAGGACTAGCGATCTACAATGAGCAGTTCTTC.